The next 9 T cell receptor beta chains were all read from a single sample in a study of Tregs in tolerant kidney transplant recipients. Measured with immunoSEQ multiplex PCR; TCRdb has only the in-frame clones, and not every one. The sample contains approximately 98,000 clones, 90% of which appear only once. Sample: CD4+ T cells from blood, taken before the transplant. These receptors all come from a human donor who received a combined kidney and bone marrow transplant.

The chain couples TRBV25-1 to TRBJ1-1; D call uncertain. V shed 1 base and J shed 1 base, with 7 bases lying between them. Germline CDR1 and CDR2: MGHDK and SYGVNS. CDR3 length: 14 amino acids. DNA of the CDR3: TGTGCCAGCAGTGAATCCTCTTGGAACACTGAAGCTTTCTTT. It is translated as CASSESSWNTEAFF.

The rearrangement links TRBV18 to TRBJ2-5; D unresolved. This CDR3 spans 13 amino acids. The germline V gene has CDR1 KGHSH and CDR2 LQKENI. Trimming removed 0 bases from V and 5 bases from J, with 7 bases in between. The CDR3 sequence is CASSPPTRETQYF. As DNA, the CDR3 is TGTGCCAGCTCACCACCTACGAGGGAGACCCAGTACTTC.

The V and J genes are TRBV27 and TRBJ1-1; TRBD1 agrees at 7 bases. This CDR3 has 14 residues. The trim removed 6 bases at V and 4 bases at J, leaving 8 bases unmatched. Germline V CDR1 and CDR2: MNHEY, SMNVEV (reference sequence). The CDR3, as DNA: TGTGCCAGCAGCTCCAGACCAGGGGGCACTGAAGCTTTCTTT. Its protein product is CASSSRPGGTEAFF.

CDR3 region: CASSPLAGGPWTDTQYF. The DNA for the CDR3 is TGTGCCAGCAGTCCGTTAGCGGGAGGGCCTTGGACAGATACGCAGTATTTT. The chain carries TRBV27 and TRBJ2-3, with 11 bases fitting TRBD2. This CDR3 has 17 residues. CDR1 is MNHEY and CDR2 is SMNVEV in the germline V gene (reference sequence). J lost 3 bases, V lost 5 bases, and 10 bases had no gene match.

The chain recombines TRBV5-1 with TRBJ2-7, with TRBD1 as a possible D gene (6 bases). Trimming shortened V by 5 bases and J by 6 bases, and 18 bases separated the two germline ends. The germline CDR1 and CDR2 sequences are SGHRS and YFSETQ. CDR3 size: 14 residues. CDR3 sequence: CASRDSPVYGEQYF. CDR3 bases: TGCGCCAGCAGGGACAGCCCTGTTTACGGCGAGCAGTACTTC.

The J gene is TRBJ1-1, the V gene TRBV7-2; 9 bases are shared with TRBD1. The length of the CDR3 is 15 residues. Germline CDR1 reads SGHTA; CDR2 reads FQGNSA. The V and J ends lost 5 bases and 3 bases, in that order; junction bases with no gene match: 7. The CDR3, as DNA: TGTGCCAGCAGCCACGGGACAGGGTGGGACACTGAAGCTTTCTTT. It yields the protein CASSHGTGWDTEAFF.

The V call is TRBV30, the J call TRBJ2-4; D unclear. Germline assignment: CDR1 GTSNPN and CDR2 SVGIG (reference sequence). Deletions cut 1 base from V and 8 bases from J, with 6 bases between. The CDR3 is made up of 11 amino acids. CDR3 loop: CAWSAGHIQYF. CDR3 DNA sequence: TGTGCCTGGAGTGCCGGTCACATTCAGTACTTC.

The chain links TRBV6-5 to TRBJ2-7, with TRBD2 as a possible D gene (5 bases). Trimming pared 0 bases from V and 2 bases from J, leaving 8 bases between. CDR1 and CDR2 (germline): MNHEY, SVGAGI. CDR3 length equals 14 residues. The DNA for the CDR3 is TGTGCCAGCAGTTACTCGAGCGGTCCCTACGAGCAGTACTTC. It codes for CASSYSSGPYEQYF.

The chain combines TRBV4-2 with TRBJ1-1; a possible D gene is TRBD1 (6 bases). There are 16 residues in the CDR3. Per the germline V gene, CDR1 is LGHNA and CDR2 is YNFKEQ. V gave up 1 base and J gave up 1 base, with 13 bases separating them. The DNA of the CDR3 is TGTGCCAGCAGCCAAGTAAAGAGGGGGAGGAACACTGAAGCTTTCTTT. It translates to CASSQVKRGRNTEAFF.